This T cell receptor beta chain came from a study of blood T cell repertoires in COVID-19. In the source study's methods: Reference gene primer amplification gave estimated nucleated cell counts. Generated by immunoSEQ multiplex PCR, the TCRdb table keeps only in-frame clones and is missing some. The V and J calls and clone size are taken from that table; D and trimming were inferred from the DNA. The sample consists of tens of thousands of clones, about nine tenths of them appearing once. V lost 6 bases and J 2 bases, leaving 9 bases between the germline ends. CDR3 size: 13 residues. This sequence joins TRBV12-3 or TRBV12-4 and TRBJ2-3; no firm D call. This clonotype was sampled from a human donor with active COVID-19. The donor label of this sample is uncertain. Specimen: peripheral blood. For the CDR3, the DNA is TGTGCCAGCAGCTCCGACTCCACAGATACGCAGTATTTT. It translates to CASSSDSTDTQYF.